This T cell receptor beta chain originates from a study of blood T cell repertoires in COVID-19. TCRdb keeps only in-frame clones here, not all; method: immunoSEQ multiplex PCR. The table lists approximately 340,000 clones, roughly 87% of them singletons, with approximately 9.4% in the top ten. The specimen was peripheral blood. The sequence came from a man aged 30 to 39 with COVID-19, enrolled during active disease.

The CDR3 DNA reads as TGCGCCAGCAGCCAAGAGGAAACAGGATATGGCTACACCTTC. Protein sequence: CASSQEETGYGYTF. V usage is TRBV4-3 and J usage is TRBJ1-2; a weak D match, TRBD1 (5 bases). The CDR3 has 14 amino acids. V was cut by 0 bases and J by 5 bases, with 10 bases left in between. Germline CDR1 reads LGHNA; CDR2 reads YSLEER.